Detailed here is one T cell receptor beta chain. Its antigen remains unknown. One base away lies a much larger clone, so this may be a sequencing read error. The CDR3 sequence is 14 residues long. Germline V lookup: CDR1 SNHLY, CDR2 FYNNEI. This sample is part of a study of T cells in Graves' hyperthyroidism and ophthalmopathy. Amplification of TCR beta CDR3 regions used RNA as the template. Initially, a first-round RT-PCR of the TCR CDR3 employed the HTBI primer set. TCRdb reanalysed the multiplex PCR reads using MiXCR and keeps one entry per CDR3 protein. Among roughly 710,000 distinct CDR3 sequences listed, just over 35% were seen once. Study-wide findings and caveats: Onset of ophthalmopathy came a median roughly 6.5 months after the model predicted it.

The chain employs TRBV2 and TRBJ1-5; TRBD1 might be the D (6 bases). Sequenced sample: blood. This TCR came from a woman aged 40 to 50 with Graves' hyperthyroidism. The CDR3 sequence: CASSPGTTNQPRHF. The CDR3 coding sequence is TGTGCCAGCAGTCCCGGGACAACCAATCAGCCCCGGCATTTT.